A single sample is the source of the 3 T cell receptor beta chains below, sequenced in a study of blood T cell repertoires in COVID-19. TCRdb's copy holds only in-frame clones and misses some; the assay was immunoSEQ multiplex PCR. This table holds approximately 140,000 clones, 65% to 90% found once. What was sequenced was peripheral blood. Every receptor here comes from a man aged 65 to 79 with acute or convalescent COVID-19.

V and J are TRBV9 and TRBJ2-1, with 10 bases aligning to TRBD2. V lost 3 bases to trimming and J lost 6 bases; unmatched junction nucleotides: 3. Germline values: CDR1 SGDLS, CDR2 YYNGEE. The CDR3 extends over 14 amino acids. The CDR3 nucleotides read TGTGCCAGCAGCGGTCTAGCGGGGGTCAATGAGCAGTTCTTC. Translated, it gives CASSGLAGVNEQFF.

The rearrangement joins TRBV15 to TRBJ1-2, with D hard to call. V lost 0 bases to trimming and J lost 4 bases, with 3 bases between them. CDR3 length equals 12 residues. CDR1 and CDR2 from the germline V gene are LNHNV and YYDKDF (reference sequence). CDR3 loop: CATSRESYGYTF. The CDR3 DNA sequence: TGTGCCACCAGCAGAGAGAGCTATGGCTACACCTTC.

V usage is TRBV11-2 and J usage is TRBJ2-2, with 8 bases identical to TRBD2. The CDR3 covers 15 residues. The germline CDR1 and CDR2 sequences are SGHAT and FQNNGV. Germline trimming cut 6 bases from V and 0 bases from J; bases unmatched to any gene: 3. The CDR3 region has the DNA TGTGCCAGCAGGGCAGCGGGGGCGAACACCGGGGAGCTGTTTTTT. It specifies CASRAAGANTGELFF. The entire variable domain, with the rest obtained from reference TRBV11-2 and TRBJ2-2, is as follows: EAGVAQSPRYKIIEKRQSVAFWCNPISGHATLYWYQQILGQGPKLLIQFQNNGVVDDSQLPKDRFSAERLKGVDSTLKIQPAKLEDSAVYLCASRAAGANTGELFFGEGSRLTVL.